The clone carrying this T cell receptor (beta chain) showed up many times. Antigen specificity is unknown. The data are from a study of T cells in Graves' hyperthyroidism and ophthalmopathy. V gave up 4 bases and J gave up 3 bases, with 11 bases separating them. This CDR3 has 13 residues. CDR1 is SGHNT, CDR2 YYREEE, per germline (reference sequence). Overall study results and limits: Among clonotypes expanded in thyroid above 0.001, most were also found in blood. In simple terms, a model built on 13 V-J features told ophthalmopathy apart from stable hyperthyroidism.

Regions amplified from RNA transcripts were the TCR beta CDR3 regions. Initially, a first-round RT-PCR of the TCR CDR3 employed the HTBI primer set. Each CDR3 protein gets one entry after TCRdb re-called the multiplex PCR reads with MiXCR. The table has roughly 570,000 distinct CDR3 sequences, approximately 44% seen once; the top ten hold about 8%. This receptor was taken from a woman aged 18-30 years with Graves' hyperthyroidism. The J gene is TRBJ2-7, the V gene TRBV5-4; D is perhaps TRBD1 (6 bases). Sequencing was done on a sample of peripheral blood or thyroid tissue (not recorded which). CDR3 in amino acids: CASSNREYYEQYF. The CDR3 DNA sequence: TGTGCCAGCAGCAACAGGGAATACTACGAGCAGTACTTC. The variable domain in full, completed from reference TRBV5-4 and TRBJ2-7, reads ETGVTQSPTHLIKTRGQQVTLRCSSQSGHNTVSWYQQALGQGPQFIFQYYREEENGRGNFPPRFSGLQFPNYSSELNVNALELDDSALYLCASSNREYYEQYFGPGTRLTVT.